This TCR beta chain was recorded in a study of T cells after somatic rescue of genetic block. Clones were sequenced by immunoSEQ multiplex PCR, and TCRdb holds only the in-frame ones, with some missing. The sample lists about 14,000 clones, 65% to 85% seen once, with around 21% in the top ten. V lost 4 bases to trimming and J lost 2 bases, with 8 bases between them. The germline gives CDR1 SGDLS, CDR2 YYNGEE. This CDR3 has 13 amino acids. Sequenced sample: peripheral blood mononuclear cells (PBMCs). The origin of this receptor is a boy between 5 and 17 years old. The rearrangement joins TRBV9 to TRBJ2-3; TRBD1 or TRBD2 may be the D gene (5 bases each). The CDR3 reads CASSRDLTDTQYF. As DNA, the CDR3 is TGTGCCAGCAGCCGGGACCTCACAGATACGCAGTATTTT.